This T cell receptor beta chain came from a study of regulatory T cells in long-lasting Graves disease. The CDR3 is made up of 14 amino acids. The V gene's germline CDR1 is MGHDK and CDR2 SYGVNS. Trimming cost V 6 bases and J 6 bases; bases outside gene matches: 8. This clonotype was observed a handful of times. Relying on iRepertoire HTBI primers and Arm-PCR of CDR3 regions, the team built TCR beta libraries. In TCRdb, the multiplex PCR reads were re-called with MiXCR into one record per CDR3 protein. Counted here are hundreds of thousands of distinct CDR3 sequences, around 20% occurring once; the ten biggest clones make up 6.5% to 8%. As to time point: persistent/refractory GD, antithyroid drugs over 5 years with positive TRAb. Isolated PBMC RNA provided the starting material for the TCR library.

The sequenced sample was peripheral blood mononuclear cells (PBMCs), obtained when the disease was refractory, from a patient treated with antithyroid drugs. This clonotype originated in a female donor with Graves disease. The rearrangement links TRBV25-1 to TRBJ2-5; 9 bases match TRBD1. The CDR3 loop is CASRQQGATKTQYF. The DNA of the CDR3 is TGTGCCAGCAGACAACAGGGGGCGACGAAGACCCAGTACTTC.